Below are 17 T cell receptor beta chains sequenced from a single sample in a study of T cells in Graves' hyperthyroidism and ophthalmopathy. The investigators amplified TCR beta CDR3 regions from RNA transcripts. The study used the HTBI primer set for a first-round RT-PCR of the TCR CDR3. TCRdb used MiXCR to reprocess the multiplex PCR reads, holding one entry per CDR3 protein. Altogether 300,000 to 450,000 distinct CDR3 sequences are present, just under 25% being singletons, with the ten largest covering roughly 80%. Sequencing input: blood. The receptors shown here come from a man aged 45-60 years with Graves' hyperthyroidism.

This clonotype was observed a handful of times. This chain uses TRBV5-1 with TRBJ1-1; 9 bases agree with TRBD1. V lost 0 bases to trimming and J lost 8 bases; unmatched junction nucleotides: 8. The germline V gene encodes CDR1 SGHRS and CDR2 YFSETQ. This CDR3 has 15 amino acids. As DNA, the CDR3 is TGCGCCAGCAGCTTGGAGGGACAGGGAGGAAAAGAAGCTTTCTTT. Its protein product is CASSLEGQGGKEAFF. Full variable domain (missing parts from reference TRBV5-1 and TRBJ1-1): KAGVTQTPRYLIKTRGQQVTLSCSPISGHRSVSWYQQTPGQGLQFLFEYFSETQRNKGNFPGRFSGRQFSNSRSEMNVSTLELGDSALYLCASSLEGQGGKEAFFGQGTRLTVV.

The chain joins TRBV10-2 to TRBJ1-1; 8 bases line up with TRBD1. V shed 5 bases and J 1 base; nucleotides not matched to a gene: 3. CDR1 and CDR2 from the germline V gene are WSHSY and SAAADI. This CDR3 has 14 amino acids. This CDR3 reads CASSQGARNTEAFF. The CDR3 DNA follows: TGCGCCAGCAGTCAGGGGGCGCGGAACACTGAAGCTTTCTTT.

The chain uses TRBV2 and TRBJ2-3; the D is unclear. The CDR3 extends over 12 amino acids. Trimming left V 8 bases short and J 3 bases short, with 9 bases between. Germline V lookup: CDR1 SNHLY, CDR2 FYNNEI. The CDR3 DNA sequence: TGTGCCAGCGCGTTGGGGACAGATACGCAGTATTTT. This translates into CASALGTDTQYF.

This clonotype occurred many times. The chain uses TRBV12-3 or TRBV12-4 and TRBJ2-3; weak D call: TRBD1 (5 bases). The V gene lost 6 bases and the J gene lost 4 bases, with 14 bases spanning the gap. The CDR3 is made up of 14 amino acids. In DNA, the CDR3 is TGTGCCAGCAGATATACGACAGACTCAGATACGCAGTATTTT. It yields the protein CASRYTTDSDTQYF.

The chain has TRBV27 and TRBJ2-1; D ambiguous. V gave up 8 bases and J gave up 2 bases, with 10 bases separating them. CDR1 MNHEY and CDR2 SMNVEV come from the germline V gene (reference sequence). The CDR3 loop spans 13 amino acids. The CDR3 DNA is TGTGCCAGCGGTTATACCGCCTACAATGAGCAGTTCTTC. Protein product: CASGYTAYNEQFF.

In this sample, this clonotype turned up many times. This chain connects TRBV2 to TRBJ2-1; no clear D gene. The CDR3 runs 11 residues. V lost 6 bases and J 7 bases, leaving 7 bases between the germline ends. Germline CDR1 and CDR2: SNHLY and FYNNEI. The CDR3 bases are TGTGCCAGCAGGGTGAAAAATGAGCAGTTCTTC. This sequence encodes CASRVKNEQFF. Full variable domain (rest looked up from reference TRBV2 and TRBJ2-1): EPEVTQTPSHQVTQMGQEVILRCVPISNHLYFYWYRQILGQKVEFLVSFYNNEISEKSEIFDDQFSVERPDGSNFTLKIRSTKLEDSAMYFCASRVKNEQFFGPGTRLTVL.

This clonotype was counted ten times or more. V is TRBV11-2 and J is TRBJ2-5; possibly TRBD2 for D (6 bases). Germline lookup yields CDR1 SGHAT and CDR2 FQNNGV. V lost 0 bases, J lost 5 bases, and 13 bases lay in between. This CDR3 contains 15 residues. The CDR3 loop is CASSLDYRLEETQYF. The CDR3, as DNA: TGTGCCAGCAGCTTAGATTATAGACTAGAGGAGACCCAGTACTTC. Filled out from reference TRBV11-2 and TRBJ2-5, the complete variable domain reads EAGVAQSPRYKIIEKRQSVAFWCNPISGHATLYWYQQILGQGPKLLIQFQNNGVVDDSQLPKDRFSAERLKGVDSTLKIQPAKLEDSAVYLCASSLDYRLEETQYFGPGTRLLVL.

Comment on this clonotype: The junction does not match germline at one end; this may be a read error. This rearrangement joins TRBV20-1 to TRBJ2-3, with 10 bases that match TRBD2. Germline CDR1 DFQATT, CDR2 SNEGSKA (reference sequence). The CDR3 extends over 14 amino acids. The CDR3 reads CSAIAGGGTGTQYF. The CDR3 DNA reads as TGCAGTGCTATAGCGGGAGGTGGTACAGGTACGCAGTATTTT.

This clonotype was counted a few times. The chain couples TRBV3-1 to TRBJ2-2; 9 bases align to TRBD2. This CDR3 spans 15 amino acids. Losses at the gene ends were 4 bases for V and 5 bases for J; bases not matched to a gene: 5. CDR1 and CDR2 from the germline V gene are LGHDT and YNNKEL (reference sequence). CDR3 amino acids: CASSRGRVGTGELFF. CDR3 DNA sequence: TGTGCCAGCAGCCGCGGGAGGGTTGGAACCGGGGAGCTGTTTTTT.

This clonotype was detected only a few times. CDR3 DNA sequence: TGCAGCGTCCTACAGGGGGCGGGTGGCTACACCTTC. As protein: CSVLQGAGGYTF. The chain uses TRBV29-1 and TRBJ1-2, with 9 bases matching TRBD1. The junction had 6 bases not matched to a gene; V was cut back by 6 bases and J by 7 bases. Germline V CDR1 and CDR2: SQVTM, ANQGSEA. The CDR3 covers 12 residues.

V usage is TRBV12-3 or TRBV12-4 and J usage is TRBJ1-1; D uncertain. This CDR3 comprises 12 residues. Trimming took off 5 bases at V and 1 base at J, with 5 bases between the two ends. This CDR3 reads CASSEGNTEAFF. The CDR3 region has the DNA TGTGCCAGCAGTGAGGGGAACACTGAAGCTTTCTTT.

The chain joins TRBV20-1 to TRBJ2-1; no clear D. This CDR3 region has 11 residues. CDR1 is DFQATT, CDR2 SNEGSKA, per germline (reference sequence). V lost 5 bases to trimming and J lost 9 bases, with 11 bases between them. CDR3 bases: TGCAGTGCTCCCTGGTTTGGTGAGCAGTTCTTC. Translating gives CSAPWFGEQFF.

This chain joins TRBV29-1 and TRBJ2-5; 11 bases agree with TRBD2. Germline trimming cut 8 bases from V and 5 bases from J; bases unmatched to any gene: 7. The CDR3 is 13 amino acids. In germline, CDR1 is SQVTM, CDR2 ANQGSEA. The CDR3 DNA reads as TGCAGCACGACTAGCGGGATCGGGGAGACCCAGTACTTC. Translation gives CSTTSGIGETQYF.

V usage is TRBV11-2 and J usage is TRBJ2-3, with TRBD2 identical over 12 bases. CDR3 length: 14 amino acids. Germline values: CDR1 SGHAT, CDR2 FQNNGV. V trimming: 11 bases; J trimming: 4 bases; junction bases outside the gene matches: 7. CDR3 bases: TGTGCCTGGTGGACTAGCGGGATTTCAGATACGCAGTATTTT. Translated: CAWWTSGISDTQYF.

This clonotype was recorded at least ten times. The chain couples TRBV3-1 to TRBJ2-7, with D unresolved. V was shortened by 7 bases and J by 5 bases, with 15 bases between the two germline ends. Germline V lookup: CDR1 LGHDT, CDR2 YNNKEL (reference sequence). The CDR3 runs to 13 residues. The DNA of the CDR3 is TGTGCCAGCAACAACCGTGGGGTAAACGAGCAGTACTTC. It yields the protein CASNNRGVNEQYF.

A few counts support this clonotype. CDR3 nucleotide sequence: TGTGCCAGCAGCCCCCCCGCGGCCTACAATGAGCAGTTCTTC. Encoded protein: CASSPPAAYNEQFF. The chain is built from TRBV12-3 or TRBV12-4 and TRBJ2-1; D gene ambiguous. V lost 6 bases, J lost 2 bases, and 11 bases lay in between. This CDR3 comprises 14 residues.

The J gene is TRBJ2-4, the V gene TRBV7-9; 7 bases are a match to TRBD1. Trimming removed 2 bases from V and 9 bases from J; junction bases left unmatched: 4. CDR1 and CDR2 (germline): SEHNR, FQNEAQ (reference sequence). This CDR3 contains 13 residues. CDR3 in amino acids: CASSLPRDSIQYF. The DNA for the CDR3 is TGTGCCAGCAGCTTACCCCGGGACAGCATTCAGTACTTC.